This T cell receptor beta chain derives from a study of T cell responses to AZD1222 COVID-19 vaccine. Clones were read by immunoSEQ multiplex PCR, and TCRdb kept only the in-frame ones, dropping some. Here the sample spans 140,000 to 150,000 clones, about 92% being singletons. The clonotype was recovered from an adult in good health. Sequencing was performed on peripheral blood, taken on day 0 of AZD1222 vaccination.

The CDR3 region has the DNA TGTGCCAGCAGCCAAGATCCCCCAGGGAGGCCAAACACCGGGGAGCTGTTTTTT. As protein: CASSQDPPGRPNTGELFF. The J gene is TRBJ2-2, the V gene TRBV3-1 (or the pseudogene TRBV3-2), with a tentative D call TRBD2 (6 bases). Germline lookup yields CDR1 LGHDT and CDR2 YNNKEL (reference sequence). CDR3 length equals 18 residues. V was cut by 0 bases and J by 2 bases, with 16 bases left in between.